Detailed here is one TCR beta chain. The sample belongs to a study of blood T cell repertoires in COVID-19. At the level of the study: The cDNA or gDNA used as material had been derived from T cells, B-cell-depleted T cells, or PBMCs.

Only in-frame clones appear in the TCRdb table, and some are missing; sequencing was by immunoSEQ multiplex PCR. This sample has about 400,000 clones, with around 92% found just once. The CDR3 extends over 15 amino acids. Per the germline V gene, CDR1 is LNHDA and CDR2 is SQIVND (reference sequence). Trimming left V 4 bases short and J 5 bases short, with 16 bases between. The TCR was taken from a woman in her 30s who had recovered from COVID-19. The sequenced sample was PBMCs or T cells enriched from blood (not recorded which). The chain combines TRBV19 with TRBJ2-3, with D maybe TRBD2 (6 bases). The CDR3, as DNA: TGTGCCAGTAGTAACGGGGAACTAGCTCTAGATACGCAGTATTTT. Protein: CASSNGELALDTQYF.